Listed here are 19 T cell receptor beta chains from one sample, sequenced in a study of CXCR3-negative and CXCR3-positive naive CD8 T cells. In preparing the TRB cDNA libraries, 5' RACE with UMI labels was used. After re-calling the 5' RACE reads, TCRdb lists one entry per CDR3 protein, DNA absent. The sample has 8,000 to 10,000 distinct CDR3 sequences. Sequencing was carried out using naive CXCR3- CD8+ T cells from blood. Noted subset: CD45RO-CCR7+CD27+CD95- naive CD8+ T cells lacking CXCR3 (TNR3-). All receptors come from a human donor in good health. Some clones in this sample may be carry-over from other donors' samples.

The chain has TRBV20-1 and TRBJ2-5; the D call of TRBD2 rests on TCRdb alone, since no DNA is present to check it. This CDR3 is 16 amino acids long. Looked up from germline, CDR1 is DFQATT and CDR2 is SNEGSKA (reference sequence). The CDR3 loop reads CSARDIGREGVQTQYF.

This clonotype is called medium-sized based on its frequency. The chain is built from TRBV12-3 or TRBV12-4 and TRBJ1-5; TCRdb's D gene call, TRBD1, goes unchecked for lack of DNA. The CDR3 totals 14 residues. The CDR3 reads CASSRAGQGQPQHF.

The chain's CDR3 is CASSTKTNLTEAFF. The chain couples TRBV13 to TRBJ1-1. The CDR3 covers 14 residues. Germline V gene sequence: CDR1 PRHDT, CDR2 FYEKMQ (reference sequence).

CDR3 sequence: CASSPGRSNTEAFF. The chain uses TRBV4-1 and TRBJ1-1. In germline, CDR1 is MGHRA, CDR2 YSYEKL. The CDR3 contains 14 residues.

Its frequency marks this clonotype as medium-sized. The CDR3 here is CASSEATSPTGELFF. The V call is TRBV25-1, the J call TRBJ2-2; TCRdb picks TRBD2, but there is no DNA to check that call. This CDR3 has 15 residues. The germline V gene encodes CDR1 MGHDK and CDR2 SYGVNS.

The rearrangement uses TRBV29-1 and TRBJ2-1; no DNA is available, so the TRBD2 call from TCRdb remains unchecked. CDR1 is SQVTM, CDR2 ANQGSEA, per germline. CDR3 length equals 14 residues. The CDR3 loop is CSSESGGTYNEQFF.

CDR3 amino acids: CSVGVPGAGELFF. The chain combines TRBV29-1 with TRBJ2-2; with no DNA, the TCRdb D assignment of TRBD1 cannot be verified. In germline, CDR1 is SQVTM, CDR2 ANQGSEA. This CDR3 has 13 amino acids.

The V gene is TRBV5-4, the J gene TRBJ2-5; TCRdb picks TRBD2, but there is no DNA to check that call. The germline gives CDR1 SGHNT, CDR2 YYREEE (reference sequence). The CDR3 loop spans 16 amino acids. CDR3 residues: CASSHRGSGRQETQYF.

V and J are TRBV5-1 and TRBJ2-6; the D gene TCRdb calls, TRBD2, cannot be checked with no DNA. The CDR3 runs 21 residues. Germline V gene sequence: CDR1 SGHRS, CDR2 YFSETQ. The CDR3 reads CASSLAGTLGLAGAGANVLTF.

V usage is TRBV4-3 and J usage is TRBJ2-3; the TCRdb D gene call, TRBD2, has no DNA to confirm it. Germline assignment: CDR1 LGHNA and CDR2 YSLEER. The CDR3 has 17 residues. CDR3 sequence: CASSPPTAGASTDTQYF.

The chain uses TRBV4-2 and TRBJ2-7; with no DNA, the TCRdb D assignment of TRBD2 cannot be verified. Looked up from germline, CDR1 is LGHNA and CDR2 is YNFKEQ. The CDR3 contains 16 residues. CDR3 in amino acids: CASSQEGGGRAYEQYF.

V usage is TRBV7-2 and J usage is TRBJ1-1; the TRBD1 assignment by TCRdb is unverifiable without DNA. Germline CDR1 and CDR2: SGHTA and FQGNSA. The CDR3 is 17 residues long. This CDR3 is CASSSPPGQARNTEAFF.

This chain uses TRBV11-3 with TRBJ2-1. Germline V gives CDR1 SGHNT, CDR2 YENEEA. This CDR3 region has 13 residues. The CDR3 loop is CASSLRLLNEQFF.

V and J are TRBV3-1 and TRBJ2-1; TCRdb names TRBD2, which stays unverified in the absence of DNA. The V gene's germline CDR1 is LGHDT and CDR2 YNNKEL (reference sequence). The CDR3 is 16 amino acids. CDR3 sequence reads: CASSQEVTSGVNEQFF.

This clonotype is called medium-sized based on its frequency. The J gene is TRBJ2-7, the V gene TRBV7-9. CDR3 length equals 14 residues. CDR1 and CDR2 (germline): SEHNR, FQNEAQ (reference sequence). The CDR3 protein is CASSPRTASYEQYF.

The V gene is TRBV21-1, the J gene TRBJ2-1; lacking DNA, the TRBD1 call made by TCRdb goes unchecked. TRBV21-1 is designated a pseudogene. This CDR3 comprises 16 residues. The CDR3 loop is CASSKSPQGACNEQFF.

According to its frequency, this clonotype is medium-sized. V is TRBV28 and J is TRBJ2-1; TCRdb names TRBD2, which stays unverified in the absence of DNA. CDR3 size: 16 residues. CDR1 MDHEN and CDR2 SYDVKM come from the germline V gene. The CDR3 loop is CASSYRAGLVYNEQFF.

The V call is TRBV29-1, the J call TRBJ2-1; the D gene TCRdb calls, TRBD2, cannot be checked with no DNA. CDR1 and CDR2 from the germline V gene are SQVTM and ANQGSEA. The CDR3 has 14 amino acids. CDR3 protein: CSVVTSGSYNEQFF.

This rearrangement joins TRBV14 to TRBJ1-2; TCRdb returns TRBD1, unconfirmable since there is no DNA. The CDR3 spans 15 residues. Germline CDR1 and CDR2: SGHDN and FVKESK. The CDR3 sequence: CASSQEMRGTSGYTF.